The next 24 T cell receptor beta chains were all read from a single sample in a study of human T cells and chemical hapten exposure. TCRdb ran MiXCR on the RACE reads and lists one entry per CDR3 protein. The data contain about 77,000 distinct CDR3 sequences, around 9.4% of them singletons. Stated time point: healthy volunteer bleed at 6 weeks. Extraction of total RNA was performed on unfractionated whole blood. Sequenced input: whole blood. The receptors originated from a female donor in good health. Some clones in this sample may be carry-over from other donors' samples.

J is TRBJ2-3 and V is TRBV11-2, with 12 bases lining up with TRBD2. Germline CDR1 is SGHAT and CDR2 is FQNNGV. The J segment lost 2 bases and the V segment lost 0 bases, leaving 12 bases of the junction unmatched. This CDR3 contains 20 residues. CDR3 sequence (DNA): TGTGCCAGCAGCTTAGATAATATACTAGCGGGGGGCTGGATCACAGATACGCAGTATTTT. It yields the protein CASSLDNILAGGWITDTQYF.

This clonotype was detected ten times or more. This chain uses TRBV3-1 with TRBJ1-1; D gene ambiguous. CDR3 length: 13 residues. Germline V lookup: CDR1 LGHDT, CDR2 YNNKEL (reference sequence). V was trimmed by 1 base and J by 5 bases, leaving 8 bases between them. The CDR3 reads CASSQVTATEAFF. For the CDR3, the DNA is TGTGCCAGCAGCCAAGTAACAGCGACTGAAGCTTTCTTT.

This clonotype showed up many times. The rearrangement uses TRBV12-3 or TRBV12-4 and TRBJ2-3, with D unclear. The CDR3 extends over 14 amino acids. V gave up 2 bases and J gave up 3 bases, with 9 bases separating them. The CDR3 loop is CASSLSRGTDTQYF. The CDR3 DNA reads as TGTGCCAGCAGTTTAAGCCGAGGAACAGATACGCAGTATTTT.

J is TRBJ1-6 and V is TRBV6-5; D unresolved. The germline V gene has CDR1 MNHEY and CDR2 SVGAGI. V dropped 2 bases and J dropped 7 bases, with 6 bases sitting between them. The CDR3 has 13 amino acids. CDR3 sequence (DNA): TGTGCCAGCAGTTACGGGGAAAATTCACCCCTCCACTTT. Translation: CASSYGENSPLHF.

This clonotype was detected many times. The chain joins TRBV5-1 to TRBJ2-7; weak D call: TRBD1 (7 bases). Per germline, CDR1 SGHRS and CDR2 YFSETQ. The CDR3 runs 15 residues. Trimming took off 4 bases at V and 2 bases at J, with 16 bases between the two ends. The CDR3 loop reads CASSTRQGLAYEQYF. In DNA, the CDR3 is TGCGCCAGCAGCACGAGACAGGGACTCGCCTACGAGCAGTACTTC.

This clonotype was observed many times. The V call is TRBV7-2, the J call TRBJ2-7; no reliable D call. The CDR3 length is 13 residues. V was trimmed by 0 bases and J by 2 bases, leaving 5 bases between them. CDR1 SGHTA and CDR2 FQGNSA come from the germline V gene. The CDR3 sequence is CASSLAEPYEQYF. The CDR3 region has the DNA TGTGCCAGCAGCTTAGCGGAACCCTACGAGCAGTACTTC.

This clonotype was counted ten times or more. The chain uses TRBV25-1 and TRBJ1-4; a weak D match, TRBD1 (6 bases). Germline V gene lookup returns CDR1 MGHDK and CDR2 SYGVNS. The germline V and J ends were trimmed by 5 bases and 8 bases, with 18 bases remaining between them. CDR3 length equals 15 residues. The DNA for the CDR3 is TGTGCCAGCAGTCATGGGGGGGGGCTAGGGGAAAAACTGTTTTTT. Translation gives CASSHGGGLGEKLFF.

This clonotype was seen ten or more times. The chain recombines TRBV21-1 with TRBJ2-4; the listed D gene, TRBD1, was not tested against the DNA. TRBV21-1 is assigned pseudogene status. The CDR3 consists of 15 residues. As DNA, the CDR3 is TGTGCCAGCAGCAAAGGCCGGGAACCTAAAAACATTCAGTACTTC. Its translation is CASSKGREPKNIQYF.

This clonotype appeared many times. The CDR3 here is CASSPGGDSSYNSPLHF. The CDR3 nucleotides are TGTGCCAGCTCGCCGGGCGGGGACAGCTCCTATAATTCACCCCTCCACTTT. This rearrangement joins TRBV18 to TRBJ1-6; 7 bases agree with TRBD1. The V gene end was trimmed by 6 bases and the J gene end by 0 bases; junction bases not matched to a gene: 8. The CDR3 has 17 residues. Germline values: CDR1 KGHSH, CDR2 LQKENI.

This clonotype appeared a few times. V and J are TRBV6-4 and TRBJ1-6; TRBD1 matches at 9 bases. The CDR3 sequence is 15 residues long. The germline V gene has CDR1 MRHNA and CDR2 SNTAGT. V shed 5 bases and J 10 bases; nucleotides not matched to a gene: 9. CDR3 residues: CASSKTGGVGSPLHF. CDR3 DNA: TGTGCCAGCAGTAAGACAGGGGGGGTAGGATCACCCCTCCACTTT.

This clonotype was detected a few times. The gene calls are TRBV29-1 and TRBJ1-1; D possibly corresponds to TRBD1 (6 bases). Germline V gene sequence: CDR1 SQVTM, CDR2 ANQGSEA. The V end lost 6 bases, the J end lost 5 bases, and 13 bases lay between the germline ends. This CDR3 spans 12 amino acids. The CDR3 coding sequence is TGCAGCGTAGAGACAGGCGGGACTGAAGCTTTCTTT. Translating gives CSVETGGTEAFF.

The sample holds a few counts of this clonotype. The chain carries TRBV7-8 and TRBJ1-3; perhaps TRBD1 as D (6 bases). Looked up from germline, CDR1 is SGHVS and CDR2 is FQNEAQ. There are 13 residues in the CDR3. V lost 4 bases and J 2 bases, leaving 6 bases between the germline ends. The CDR3 loop is CASSWDTGNTIYF. The DNA of the CDR3 is TGTGCCAGCAGCTGGGACACTGGAAACACCATATATTTT.

The table lists this clonotype with a count of one. The rearrangement links TRBV12-3 or TRBV12-4 to TRBJ2-3; D possibly corresponds to TRBD2 (6 bases). The V end lost 6 bases, the J end lost 1 base, and 8 bases lay between the germline ends. The CDR3 runs to 13 residues. The CDR3 is CASRGTRTDTQYF. As DNA, the CDR3 is TGTGCCAGCAGGGGGACTCGCACAGATACGCAGTATTTT.

There are many counts of this clonotype. The rearrangement joins TRBV14 to TRBJ2-1; D uncertain. The CDR3 is 13 amino acids. Germline V CDR1 and CDR2: SGHDN, FVKESK. The ends were cut back, 2 bases at V and 4 bases at J, with 6 bases in the middle. CDR3 sequence: CASSQLKYNEQFF. The CDR3 nucleotides read TGTGCCAGCAGCCAATTAAAGTACAATGAGCAGTTCTTC.

This clonotype was found a few times. The chain carries TRBV12-3 or TRBV12-4 and TRBJ2-1; D is tentatively TRBD1 or TRBD2 (5 bases each). This CDR3 contains 15 residues. Trimming left V 3 bases short and J 5 bases short, with 14 bases between. The CDR3 loop is CASSFWDPANNEQFF. CDR3 in DNA: TGTGCCAGCAGTTTCTGGGACCCCGCCAACAATGAGCAGTTCTTC.

This clonotype was picked up many times. CDR3 sequence reads: CSVVGGPETQYF. Written as DNA, the CDR3 is TGCAGCGTTGTGGGGGGCCCAGAGACCCAGTACTTC. The chain couples TRBV29-1 to TRBJ2-5, with D possibly being TRBD1 or TRBD2 (6 bases each). Trimming took off 4 bases at V and 4 bases at J, with 10 bases between the two ends. CDR3 length: 12 residues. The germline V gene encodes CDR1 SQVTM and CDR2 ANQGSEA. Combining the CDR3 with reference TRBV29-1 and TRBJ2-5 gives the whole variable domain SAVISQKPSRDICQRGTSLTIQCQVDSQVTMMFWYRQQPGQSLTLIATANQGSEATYESGFVIDKFPISRPNLTFSTLTVSNMSPEDSSIYLCSVVGGPETQYFGPGTRLLVL.

This clonotype was seen a few times. The CDR3 nucleotides read TGTGCCAGCAGTGAGGGTTTTAGCACAGATACGCAGTATTTT. Translating gives CASSEGFSTDTQYF. The V gene is TRBV2, the J gene TRBJ2-3; D gene unclear. This CDR3 has 14 residues. CDR1 is SNHLY and CDR2 is FYNNEI in the germline V gene. The germline V and J ends were trimmed by 3 bases and 0 bases, with 7 bases remaining between them.

The genes are TRBV10-3 and TRBJ1-1; maybe TRBD1 (6 bases). This CDR3 is built from 19 residues. The V end was cut by 3 bases, the J end by 5 bases, with 28 bases between. CDR1 and CDR2 from the germline V gene are ENHRY and SYGVKD. Here the CDR3 reads CAISDHQGWALGEGTEAFF. CDR3 bases: TGTGCCATCAGTGACCACCAGGGGTGGGCCCTAGGGGAAGGGACTGAAGCTTTCTTT.

This clonotype was observed at least ten times. The V call is TRBV5-1, the J call TRBJ1-4, with no clear D. The ends were cut back, 4 bases at V and 4 bases at J, with 11 bases in the middle. The germline V gene encodes CDR1 SGHRS and CDR2 YFSETQ. The CDR3 totals 14 residues. CDR3 nucleotide sequence: TGCGCCAGCAGCCCACAGACCAGTAATGAAAAACTGTTTTTT. It encodes CASSPQTSNEKLFF.

This clonotype was observed at least ten times. The chain is built from TRBV20-1 and TRBJ2-2; D gene uncertain. This CDR3 spans 15 amino acids. Germline loops: CDR1 DFQATT, CDR2 SNEGSKA (reference sequence). Trimming pared 2 bases from V and 4 bases from J, leaving 14 bases between. The CDR3 protein is CSARQSSSATGELFF. The CDR3 DNA follows: TGCAGTGCTAGACAGTCAAGCTCTGCCACCGGGGAGCTGTTTTTT.

This clonotype was counted at least ten times. The chain is built from TRBV12-3 or TRBV12-4 and TRBJ2-5, with D possibly TRBD2 on 6 matching bases. The CDR3 has 14 residues. V was trimmed by 6 bases and J by 2 bases, leaving 13 bases between them. Here the CDR3 reads CASRIRDWQETQYF. The DNA for the CDR3 is TGTGCCAGCAGGATAAGGGACTGGCAAGAGACCCAGTACTTC.

This clonotype came up a few times. V and J are TRBV24-1 and TRBJ1-2, with 7 bases identical to TRBD1. Germline lookup yields CDR1 KGHDR and CDR2 SFDVKD. CDR3 length equals 12 residues. J gave up 10 bases and V 4 bases, and 5 bases lay outside the gene matches. CDR3 sequence reads: CATSEPTGLYTF. CDR3 in DNA: TGTGCCACCAGTGAACCGACAGGGCTCTACACCTTC.

The rearrangement joins TRBV3-1 to TRBJ1-4; D gene uncertain. V lost 2 bases and J 2 bases, leaving 18 bases between the germline ends. Germline V CDR1 and CDR2: LGHDT, YNNKEL (reference sequence). This CDR3 has 18 residues. This chain's CDR3 is CASSQTRMGFRTNEKLFF. The CDR3 DNA sequence: TGTGCCAGCAGCCAAACCCGAATGGGTTTCCGGACTAATGAAAAACTGTTTTTT.

This clonotype was counted only a few times. The V call is TRBV7-8, the J call TRBJ1-4; the match to TRBD1 covers 9 bases. In germline, CDR1 is SGHVS, CDR2 FQNEAQ. The CDR3 extends over 14 amino acids. With 4 bases clipped from V and 13 bases from J, the junction kept 10 bases outside the gene matches. The CDR3 DNA reads TGTGCCAGCAGCTCCCAGGGACAGGGATCTGGACTGTTTTTT. It yields the protein CASSSQGQGSGLFF.